This T cell receptor (beta chain) came from a study of CD8 T cells in ankylosing spondylitis (dated by TCRdb to 2015 to 2018). Study-level background: The study profiled T cell receptor beta repertoires in healthy donors and ankylosing spondylitis patients to find disease-linked TCR variants. In total, the full study cohort was made up of some 110 healthy donors and about two dozen ankylosing spondylitis patients. Peripheral blood was sampled, and synovial fluid was also collected from ankylosing spondylitis patients. Broad study findings and their caveats: According to the report, matched synovial fluid samples from ankylosing spondylitis patients were significantly enriched for the disease-linked clones. Some motif variants had previously been reported in the synovial fluid and blood of reactive arthritis patients, which suggests shared mechanisms of disease initiation. A TCR beta motif made up of about eight highly homologous amino acid variants appeared to be characteristic of blood from ankylosing spondylitis patients. The disease-linked clones showed a CD8+ phenotype and occurred at relatively low frequencies in peripheral blood.

The V end gives up 6 bases and the J end 4 bases, leaving 8 bases in the junction not matched to a gene. Per the germline V gene, SGDLS is the CDR1 and YYNGEE is the CDR2. The CDR3 spans 15 residues, from the cysteine through the phenylalanine. The entry retains the CDR3 DNA only, 45 bases that are in frame from base 1. Reads for this sample came from an Illumina HiSeq 2500. Quantitative 5'-RACE with molecular barcodes was the method used to prepare the TCR beta libraries. Turning to the authors' computational methods: A new computational method based on a probabilistic model of VDJ rearrangement was used to identify disease-linked TCR variants. The public reads were run again by TCRdb, first through fastp at Q25 and then through MiXCR, and only productive beta chains were kept. Rows with one shared CDR3 protein collapse into an entry with the most common genes and DNA. In this record, the V and J calls reflect TCRdb's handling and not the investigators' own analysis. Across this sample there are about 480,000 distinct CDR3 sequences, with over 15% seen only once. Over 1% of the sample is taken by the ten largest.

Concerning this clonotype: Its recognized antigen is unknown. No base quality information exists; no much larger clone differs at one position.

This clonotype was sampled from a male donor with ankylosing spondylitis. The V and J segments used are TRBV9 and TRBJ2-1; TRBD1 fits 9 bases in the junction. The sample consisted of blood, either unsorted or a sorted T cell fraction (not recorded which). For the CDR3, the sequence is CASTRGQGGYNEQFF. The nucleotide sequence reads as follows: TGTGCCAGCACCAGGGGACAGGGAGGGTACAATGAGCAGTTCTTC.